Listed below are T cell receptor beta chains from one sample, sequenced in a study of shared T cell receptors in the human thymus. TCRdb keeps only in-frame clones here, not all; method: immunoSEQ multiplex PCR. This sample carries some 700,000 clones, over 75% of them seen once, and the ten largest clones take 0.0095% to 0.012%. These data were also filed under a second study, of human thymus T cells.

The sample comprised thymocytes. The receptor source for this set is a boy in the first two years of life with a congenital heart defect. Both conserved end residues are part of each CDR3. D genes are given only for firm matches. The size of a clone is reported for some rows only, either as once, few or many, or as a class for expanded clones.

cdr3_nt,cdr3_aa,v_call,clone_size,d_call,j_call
TGTGCCAGTAGTATCAATGGGCTAGCGGGGTACGAGCAGTACTTC,CASSINGLAGYEQYF,TRBV19,once,TRBD2,TRBJ2-7
TGTGCCTGGATCCGACTCAGGACTACCGAAGAGACCCAGTACTTC,CAWIRLRTTEETQYF,TRBV30,-,-,TRBJ2-5
TGTGCCAGCAGCCCCCGAGGGCCGACAGGGACCACTGAAGCTTTCTTT,CASSPRGPTGTTEAFF,TRBV7-6,-,TRBD1,TRBJ1-1
TGCAGCGTTGAAGTGGCCCTAGCGGGCACAGATACGCAGTATTTT,CSVEVALAGTDTQYF,TRBV29-1,once,TRBD2,TRBJ2-3
TGTGCCAGCAGCTTGGTACCCCAGGGGCCTTCCTACAATGAGCAGTTCTTC,CASSLVPQGPSYNEQFF,TRBV5-8,-,-,TRBJ2-1
TGTGCCAGCATCCCGGCCCCCTTTGACAATTATAGCAATCAGCCCCAGCATTTT,CASIPAPFDNYSNQPQHF,TRBV28,-,-,TRBJ1-5
TGCGCCAGCAGCTGGGGACAGTGGGGAAACACCATATATTTT,CASSWGQWGNTIYF,TRBV5-1,-,TRBD1,TRBJ1-3
TGTGCCACCACCCCCCTCTCACTAGCGGGAGGGGTCGCGAACACCGGGGAGCTGTTTTTT,CATTPLSLAGGVANTGELFF,TRBV27,-,TRBD2,TRBJ2-2
TGCGCCAGCAGCCCGGGGACAGGGGCCCCAACTATGGACAGCTCACAAGAGACCCAGTACTTC,CASSPGTGAPTMDSSQETQYF,TRBV5-1,once,TRBD1,TRBJ2-5
TGTGCCAGCAGCCCTACCGCGACAGGGTGGTACGAGCAGTACTTC,CASSPTATGWYEQYF,TRBV7-6,-,TRBD1,TRBJ2-7
TGCGCCAGCAGCCTTCAGGGGTTGGGGGACACTGAAGCTTTCTTT,CASSLQGLGDTEAFF,TRBV5-1,-,-,TRBJ1-1
TGCGCCAGCAGCCTTGGTGGGGCGGACGACAGGCCGGCGGAGAGCACAGATACGCAGTATTTT,CASSLGGADDRPAESTDTQYF,TRBV5-1,-,-,TRBJ2-3
TGTGCCAGCAGCTTAGACGGGACAGCCCTGGCAGACACTGAAGCTTTCTTT,CASSLDGTALADTEAFF,TRBV5-4,few,TRBD1,TRBJ1-1
TGTGCCACCCAGGTTAGCACTGAAGCTTTCTTT,CATQVSTEAFF,TRBV19,-,-,TRBJ1-1
TGTGCCAGCAGCATTCAGTTCGGTGGGCTAGCGGGGTCCTACGAGCAGTACTTC,CASSIQFGGLAGSYEQYF,TRBV11-2,-,TRBD2,TRBJ2-7
TGTGCCAGTGACAGCGGGAGAAGGGCCGGGGAGCTGTTTTTT,CASDSGRRAGELFF,TRBV19,-,TRBD2,TRBJ2-2
TGTGCCACTGGACGGGGGTCCGGAAATATACCCGAAGCTTTCTTT,CATGRGSGNIPEAFF,TRBV7-9,few,-,TRBJ1-1
TGCAGCGCCTCGACAGAAACAGGACTAGCGGGAGACTACGAGCAGTACTTC,CSASTETGLAGDYEQYF,TRBV29-1,-,TRBD2,TRBJ2-7
TGTGCCAGCAGTGTAGGCGGGAGGGCTCGGAAGACCCAGTACTTC,CASSVGGRARKTQYF,TRBV2,-,TRBD2,TRBJ2-5
TGCGCCAGCAGCCAGGGGACTAGCGGGAGGCCGGGCGAGCAGTACTTC,CASSQGTSGRPGEQYF,TRBV5-1,-,TRBD2,TRBJ2-7
TGTGCCAGCAGCCGCACGAGAACTAGCAATCAGCCCCAGCATTTT,CASSRTRTSNQPQHF,TRBV11-2,-,-,TRBJ1-5
TGTGCCAGCACCTCCGGGACTAGCGCACAAGAGACCCAGTACTTC,CASTSGTSAQETQYF,TRBV2,-,TRBD2,TRBJ2-5